One and the same sample provided the 16 T cell receptor beta chains below, sequenced in a study of monozygotic twins with cystic fibrosis. Measured with immunoSEQ multiplex PCR; TCRdb has only the in-frame clones, and not every one. The repertoire holds about 35,000 clones, 66% seen once, with 0.7% to 1% in the top ten. The material sequenced was blood. These receptors came from a girl under 18 with cystic fibrosis.

The V call is TRBV5-1, the J call TRBJ1-1; D gene ambiguous. V was clipped by 0 bases and J by 1 base, with 22 bases between them. This CDR3 has 19 amino acids. Germline loops: CDR1 SGHRS, CDR2 YFSETQ. The CDR3 protein is CASSLAAGFGLAGNTEAFF. The CDR3 DNA reads TGCGCCAGCAGCTTGGCGGCCGGGTTCGGTTTGGCCGGGAACACTGAAGCTTTCTTT.

The chain recombines TRBV19 with TRBJ1-2; 9 bases fit TRBD1. The germline V gene encodes CDR1 LNHDA and CDR2 SQIVND (reference sequence). The V segment lost 10 bases and the J segment 8 bases; nucleotides outside the gene matches: 8. This CDR3 comprises 12 residues. CDR3 nucleotides: TGTGCCACTCAACAGGGGGCGAGCGGCTACACCTTC. Its protein product is CATQQGASGYTF. The complete variable domain, with remaining parts taken from reference TRBV19 and TRBJ1-2, reads DGGITQSPKYLFRKEGQNVTLSCEQNLNHDAMYWYRQDPGQGLRLIYYSQIVNDFQKGDIAEGYSVSREKKESFPLTVTSAQKNPTAFYLCATQQGASGYTFGSGTRLTVV.

V usage is TRBV6-6 and J usage is TRBJ2-3; 7 positions match TRBD2. The V segment lost 4 bases and the J segment 6 bases; nucleotides outside the gene matches: 7. The CDR3 runs 14 residues. Germline V CDR1 and CDR2: MNHNY, SVGAGI (reference sequence). CDR3 nucleotides: TGTGCCAGCAGTTTGAAGGCGGGAGAGGATACGCAGTATTTT. Protein: CASSLKAGEDTQYF.

CDR3 DNA: TGTGCCAGCAGCTTAGCTGCGGGAAATTCCGGGGAGCTGTTTTTT. Its protein product is CASSLAAGNSGELFF. The gene calls are TRBV7-2 and TRBJ2-2; possibly TRBD2 for D (6 bases). This CDR3 is built from 15 residues. Trimming left V 0 bases short and J 6 bases short, with 11 bases between. CDR1 is SGHTA, CDR2 FQGNSA, per germline.

This chain uses TRBV4-3 with TRBJ2-1; a weak D match, TRBD2 (6 bases). This CDR3 has 15 residues. Germline values: CDR1 LGHNA, CDR2 YSLEER. V lost 1 base, J lost 9 bases, and 16 bases lay in between. CDR3: CASSQAGFRGGEQFF. CDR3 coding DNA: TGCGCCAGCAGCCAAGCAGGGTTTAGGGGAGGTGAGCAGTTCTTC.

The V gene is TRBV28, the J gene TRBJ2-7; TRBD2 is a possible D gene (6 bases). V was shortened by 6 bases and J by 4 bases, with 10 bases between the two germline ends. This CDR3 region has 12 residues. The germline V gene has CDR1 MDHEN and CDR2 SYDVKM. The DNA of the CDR3 is TGTGCCAGCAGGGGAGGCTCTTACGAGCAGTACTTC. It encodes CASRGGSYEQYF.

This clone was seen a few times. The chain is built from TRBV6-6 and TRBJ2-2; TRBD1 matches 8 bases. V gave up 7 bases and J gave up 1 base; unmatched junction bases: 5. Germline V CDR1 and CDR2: MNHNY, SVGAGI (reference sequence). The CDR3 totals 15 residues. The CDR3 nucleotides read TGTGCCAGCACCGACAGGGGAAAGAACACCGGGGAGCTGTTTTTT. Amino acids: CASTDRGKNTGELFF.

The gene calls are TRBV7-8 and TRBJ1-2; D is unresolved. CDR1 and CDR2 (germline): SGHVS, FQNEAQ. The CDR3 covers 13 residues. V was trimmed by 1 base and J by 8 bases, leaving 11 bases between them. DNA for the CDR3: TGTGCCAGCAGCTTAGTGGAGTCCTCAGGCTACACCTTC. Translating gives CASSLVESSGYTF.

The rearrangement uses TRBV29-1 and TRBJ1-2; 7 bases agree with TRBD1. After removal of 4 bases from V and 5 bases from J, the junction contained 13 bases not matched to a gene. Per the germline V gene, CDR1 is SQVTM and CDR2 is ANQGSEA. CDR3 size: 15 residues. The CDR3 nucleotides read TGCAGCGTTGGGGACAGAATTAAAGGGGGTTATGGCTACACCTTC. This sequence encodes CSVGDRIKGGYGYTF.

The V gene is TRBV7-2, the J gene TRBJ2-5, with 10 positions matching TRBD2. Trimming at V came to 3 bases and at J to 4 bases, leaving 2 bases not matched to a gene. CDR1 SGHTA and CDR2 FQGNSA come from the germline V gene. The CDR3 sequence is 14 residues long. The CDR3 DNA is TGTGCCAGCAGCTTGGCTAGCGGGAGAGAGACCCAGTACTTC. Amino acid sequence: CASSLASGRETQYF.

The count of this clone is one. The chain recombines TRBV2 with TRBJ1-1; the D is unclear. V was cut by 4 bases and J by 1 base, with 7 bases left in between. This CDR3 contains 13 residues. Germline lookup yields CDR1 SNHLY and CDR2 FYNNEI. DNA for the CDR3: TGTGCCAGCAGTGGCAGGTGGAACACTGAAGCTTTCTTT. Translating gives CASSGRWNTEAFF.

The chain combines TRBV30 with TRBJ1-1; tentatively, D is TRBD1 (6 bases). There are 13 residues in the CDR3. The germline gives CDR1 GTSNPN, CDR2 SVGIG (reference sequence). V lost 5 bases and J lost 2, with 12 bases in between. The CDR3 DNA follows: TGTGCCTGGGCTTTGGACAGTAACACTGAAGCTTTCTTT. It codes for CAWALDSNTEAFF. The full variable domain, with the rest looked up from reference TRBV30 and TRBJ1-1, is SQTIHQWPATLVQPVGSPLSLECTVEGTSNPNLYWYRQAAGRGLQLLFYSVGIGQISSEVPQNLSASRPQDRQFILSSKKLLLSDSGFYLCAWALDSNTEAFFGQGTRLTVV.

This clone was detected only once. This chain joins TRBV2 and TRBJ2-1; 9 nucleotides line up with TRBD2. Losses at the gene ends were 6 bases for V and 6 bases for J; bases not matched to a gene: 12. The CDR3 loop spans 16 amino acids. CDR1 SNHLY and CDR2 FYNNEI come from the germline V gene. The CDR3 loop reads CASRDPGTSWGNEQFF. The CDR3 nucleotides read TGTGCCAGCAGGGACCCAGGGACTAGCTGGGGCAATGAGCAGTTCTTC.

This clone was observed a few times. V usage is TRBV2 and J usage is TRBJ2-7; tentative D call: TRBD2 (6 bases). The germline CDR1 and CDR2 sequences are SNHLY and FYNNEI. Trimming took off 6 bases at V and 6 bases at J, with 18 bases between the two ends. CDR3 length equals 14 residues. CDR3 region: CASREGSGYTEQYF. Written as DNA, the CDR3 is TGTGCCAGCAGGGAGGGATCGGGCTATACCGAGCAGTACTTC.

As DNA, the CDR3 is TGTGCCAGCAGCTTTCGGACAGGGAACGAGCAGTACGTC. This gives the protein CASSFRTGNEQYV. The chain uses TRBV7-2 and TRBJ2-7; 8 bases are a match to TRBD1. V gave up 3 bases and J gave up 5 bases; unmatched junction bases: 3. Germline V gives CDR1 SGHTA, CDR2 FQGNSA. The CDR3 totals 13 residues.

The rearrangement links TRBV7-9 to TRBJ2-7, with D perhaps matching TRBD1 (5 bases). From germline, CDR1 is SEHNR and CDR2 FQNEAQ (reference sequence). V was cut by 4 bases and J by 3 bases, with 13 bases left in between. This CDR3 spans 14 amino acids. CDR3 in amino acids: CASSSDSAYYEQYF. Written as DNA, the CDR3 is TGTGCCAGCAGCTCCGACAGCGCTTACTACGAGCAGTACTTC.